This T cell receptor beta chain originates from a study of CD8 T cells in Susac syndrome. The CDR3 runs 13 residues. Trimming removed 5 bases at V and 1 base at J, with 9 bases between. Random hexamers primed reverse transcription of roughly 0.5 to 1 ug RNA. TCRdb recomputed calls from the immunoSEQ multiplex PCR reads with MiXCR, one row per CDR3 protein. The table includes about 150,000 distinct CDR3 sequences, roughly 92% detected once. Input material: CD4+ T cells from PBMCs. The sequence was obtained from a human donor with multiple sclerosis. The chain joins TRBV12-3 or TRBV12-4 to TRBJ2-7, with unresolved D. The CDR3 spells CASSPPPSYEQYF. The CDR3 nucleotides read TGTGCCAGCAGTCCCCCCCCATCCTACGAGCAGTACTTC.